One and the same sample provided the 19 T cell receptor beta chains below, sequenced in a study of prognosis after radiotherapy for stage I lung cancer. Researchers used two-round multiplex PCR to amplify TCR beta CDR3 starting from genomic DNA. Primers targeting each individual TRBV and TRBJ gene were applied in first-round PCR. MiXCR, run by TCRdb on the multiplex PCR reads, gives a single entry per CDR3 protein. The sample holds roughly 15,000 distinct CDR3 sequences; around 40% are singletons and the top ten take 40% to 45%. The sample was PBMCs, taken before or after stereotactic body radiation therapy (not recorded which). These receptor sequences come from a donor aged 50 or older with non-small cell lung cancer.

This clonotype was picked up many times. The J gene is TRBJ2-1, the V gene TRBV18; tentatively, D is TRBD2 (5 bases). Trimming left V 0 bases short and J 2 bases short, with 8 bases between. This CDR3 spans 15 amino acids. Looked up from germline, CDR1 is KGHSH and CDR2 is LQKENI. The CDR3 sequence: CASSPPSSPYNEQFF. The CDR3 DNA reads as TGTGCCAGCTCACCACCGTCTAGCCCCTACAATGAGCAGTTCTTC.

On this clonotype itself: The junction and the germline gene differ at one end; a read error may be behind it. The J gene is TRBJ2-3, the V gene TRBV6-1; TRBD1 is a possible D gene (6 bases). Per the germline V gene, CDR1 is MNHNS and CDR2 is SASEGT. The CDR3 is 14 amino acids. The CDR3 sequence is CASQGAGETGTQYF. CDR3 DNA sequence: TGTGCCTCCCAGGGCGCCGGTGAGACAGGTACGCAGTATTTT.

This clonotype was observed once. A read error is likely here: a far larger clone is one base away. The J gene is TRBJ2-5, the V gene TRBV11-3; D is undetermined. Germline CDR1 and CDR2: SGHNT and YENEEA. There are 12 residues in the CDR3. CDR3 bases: TGTGCCAGCAGCTTAACTGGCAATGAGCAGCTCTTC. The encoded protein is CASSLTGNEQLF.

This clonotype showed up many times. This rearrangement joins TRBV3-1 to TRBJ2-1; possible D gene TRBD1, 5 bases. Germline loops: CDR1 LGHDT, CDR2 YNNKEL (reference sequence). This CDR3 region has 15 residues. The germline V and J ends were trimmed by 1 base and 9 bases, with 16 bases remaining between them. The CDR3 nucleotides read TGTGCCAGCAGCCAAGGACCGGACATACGCATTGAGCAGTTCTTC. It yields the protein CASSQGPDIRIEQFF.

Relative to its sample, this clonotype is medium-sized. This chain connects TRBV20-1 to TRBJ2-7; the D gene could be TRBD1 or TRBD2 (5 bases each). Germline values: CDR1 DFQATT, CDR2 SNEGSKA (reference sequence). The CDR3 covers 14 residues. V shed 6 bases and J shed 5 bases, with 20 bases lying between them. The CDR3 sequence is CSASESGGADEQYF. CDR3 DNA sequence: TGCAGTGCCTCAGAATCTGGGGGTGCGGACGAGCAGTACTTC.

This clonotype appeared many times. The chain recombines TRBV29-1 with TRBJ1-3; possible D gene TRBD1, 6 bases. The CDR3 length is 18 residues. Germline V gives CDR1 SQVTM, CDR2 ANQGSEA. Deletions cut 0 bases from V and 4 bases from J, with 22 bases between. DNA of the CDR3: TGCAGCGTTGAAGATCGGGGTCCAGGGGTCAAACAAGGAAACACCATATATTTT. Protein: CSVEDRGPGVKQGNTIYF.

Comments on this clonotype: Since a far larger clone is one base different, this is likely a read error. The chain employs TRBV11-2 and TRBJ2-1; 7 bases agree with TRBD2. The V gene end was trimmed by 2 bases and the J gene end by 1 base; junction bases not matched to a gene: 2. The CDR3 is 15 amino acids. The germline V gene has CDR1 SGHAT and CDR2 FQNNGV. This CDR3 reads CASSLSGDSYNEQFF. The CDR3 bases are TGTGCCAGCAGCTTAAGCGGGGATTCCTACAATGAGCAGTTCTTC.

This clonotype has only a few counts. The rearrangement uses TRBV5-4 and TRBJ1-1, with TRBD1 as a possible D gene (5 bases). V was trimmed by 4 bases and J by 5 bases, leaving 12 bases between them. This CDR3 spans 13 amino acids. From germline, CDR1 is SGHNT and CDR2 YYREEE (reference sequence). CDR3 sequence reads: CASSPDSKTEAFF. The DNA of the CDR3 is TGTGCCAGCAGCCCAGACAGTAAAACTGAAGCTTTCTTT.

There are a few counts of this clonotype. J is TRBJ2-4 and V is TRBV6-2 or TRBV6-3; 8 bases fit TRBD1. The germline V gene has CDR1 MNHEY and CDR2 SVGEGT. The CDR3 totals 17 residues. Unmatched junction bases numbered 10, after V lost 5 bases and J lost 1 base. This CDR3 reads CASSGGQGLFAKNIQYF. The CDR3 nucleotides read TGTGCCAGCAGTGGTGGACAGGGCTTATTTGCCAAAAACATTCAGTACTTC.

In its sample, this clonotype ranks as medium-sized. The CDR3: CASSSSAGYEQYF. The CDR3 nucleotides are TGTGCCAGCAGTTCATCGGCAGGCTACGAGCAGTACTTC. The J gene is TRBJ2-7, the V gene TRBV6-5; no firm D call. The CDR3 extends over 13 amino acids. The V end was cut by 4 bases, the J end by 3 bases, with 10 bases between. CDR1 is MNHEY, CDR2 SVGAGI, per germline.

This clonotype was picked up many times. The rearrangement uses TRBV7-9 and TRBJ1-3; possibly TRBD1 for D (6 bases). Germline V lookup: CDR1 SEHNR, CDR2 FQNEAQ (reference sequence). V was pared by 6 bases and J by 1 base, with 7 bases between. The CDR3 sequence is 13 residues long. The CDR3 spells CASRQGSGNTIYF. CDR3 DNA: TGTGCCAGCAGACAGGGTTCTGGAAACACCATATATTTT.

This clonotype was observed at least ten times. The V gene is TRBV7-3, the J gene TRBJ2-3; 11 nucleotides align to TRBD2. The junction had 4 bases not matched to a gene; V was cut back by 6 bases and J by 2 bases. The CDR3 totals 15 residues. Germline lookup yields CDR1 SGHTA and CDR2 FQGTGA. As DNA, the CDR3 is TGTGCCAGCAGTCCGACTAGCGGGACCACAGATACGCAGTATTTT. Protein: CASSPTSGTTDTQYF.

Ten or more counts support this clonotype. This CDR3 is CASSLAGVADTQYF. In DNA, the CDR3 is TGTGCCAGCAGTCTCGCGGGAGTAGCAGATACGCAGTATTTT. The chain carries TRBV12-3 or TRBV12-4 and TRBJ2-3; 7 nucleotides align to TRBD2. With V trimmed by 5 bases and J by 4 bases, 6 bases remained unmatched. The CDR3 is 14 residues long.

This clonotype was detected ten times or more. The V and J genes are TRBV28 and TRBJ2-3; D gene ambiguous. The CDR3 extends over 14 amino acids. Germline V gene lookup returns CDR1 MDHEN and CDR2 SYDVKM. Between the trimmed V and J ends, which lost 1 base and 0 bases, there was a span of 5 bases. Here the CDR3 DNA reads TGTGCCAGCAGTTTATATAGCAGCACAGATACGCAGTATTTT. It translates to CASSLYSSTDTQYF. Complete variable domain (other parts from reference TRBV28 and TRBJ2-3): DVKVTQSSRYLVKRTGEKVFLECVQDMDHENMFWYRQDPGLGLRLIYFSYDVKMKEKGDIPEGYSVSREKKERFSLILESASTNQTSMYLCASSLYSSTDTQYFGPGTRLTVL.

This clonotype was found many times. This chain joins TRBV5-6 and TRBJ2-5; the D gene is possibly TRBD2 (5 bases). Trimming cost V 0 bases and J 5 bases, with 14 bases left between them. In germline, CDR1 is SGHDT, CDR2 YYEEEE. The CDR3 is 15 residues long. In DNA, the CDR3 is TGTGCCAGCAGCTTGGATTTAGGCGGCGGGGAGACCCAGTACTTC. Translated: CASSLDLGGGETQYF.

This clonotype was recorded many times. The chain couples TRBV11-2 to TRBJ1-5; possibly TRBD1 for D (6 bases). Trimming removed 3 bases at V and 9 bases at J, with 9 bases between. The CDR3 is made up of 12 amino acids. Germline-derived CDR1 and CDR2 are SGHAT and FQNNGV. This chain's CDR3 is CASSLGAAPQHF. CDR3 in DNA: TGTGCCAGCAGCTTGGGGGCTGCGCCCCAGCATTTT. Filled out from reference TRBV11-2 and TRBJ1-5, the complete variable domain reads EAGVAQSPRYKIIEKRQSVAFWCNPISGHATLYWYQQILGQGPKLLIQFQNNGVVDDSQLPKDRFSAERLKGVDSTLKIQPAKLEDSAVYLCASSLGAAPQHFGDGTRLSIL.

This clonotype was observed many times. The CDR3 DNA is TGTGCCAGCAGCCAAGATAATGTATTGGCAGCCTACAATGAGCAGTTCTTC. It specifies CASSQDNVLAAYNEQFF. This chain connects TRBV14 to TRBJ2-1; D uncertain. This CDR3 is 17 amino acids long. With 0 bases removed from V and 2 bases from J, the gap between germline ends came to 14 bases. Per the germline V gene, CDR1 is SGHDN and CDR2 is FVKESK. The full variable domain, completed using reference TRBV14 and TRBJ2-1, is EAGVTQFPSHSVIEKGQTVTLRCDPISGHDNLYWYRRVMGKEIKFLLHFVKESKQDESGMPNNRFLAERTGGTYSTLKVQPAELEDSGVYFCASSQDNVLAAYNEQFFGPGTRLTVL.

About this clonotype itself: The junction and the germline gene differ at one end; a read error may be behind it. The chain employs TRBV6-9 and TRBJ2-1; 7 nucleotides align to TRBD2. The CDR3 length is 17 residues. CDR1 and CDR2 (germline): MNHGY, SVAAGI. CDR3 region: CASSYWEGRVHYKEQFF. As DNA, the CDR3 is TGTGCCAGCAGTTACTGGGAGGGGCGAGTACACTACAAAGAGCAGTTCTTC.

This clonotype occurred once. The CDR3 coding sequence is TGTGCCAGCAGAGCCGGGGTCAATGAGCAGTTCTTC. This encodes CASRAGVNEQFF. V and J are TRBV9 and TRBJ2-1; perhaps TRBD2 as D (5 bases). Germline V gives CDR1 SGDLS, CDR2 YYNGEE. The V end was cut by 5 bases, the J end by 6 bases, with 9 bases between. CDR3 length equals 12 residues.